The next 10 T cell receptor beta chains were all read from a single sample in a study of T cell responses to AZD1222 COVID-19 vaccine. Clones were read by immunoSEQ multiplex PCR, and TCRdb kept only the in-frame ones, dropping some. The table shows approximately 150,000 clones, with 89% occurring only once. The specimen comprised peripheral blood, sampled on day 0 of AZD1222 vaccination. Receptors originate from an adult in good health.

The genes are TRBV6-5 and TRBJ1-6; TRBD1 agrees at 9 bases. CDR3 length: 15 residues. CDR1 and CDR2 (germline): MNHEY, SVGAGI. Losses at the gene ends were 6 bases for V and 5 bases for J; bases not matched to a gene: 5. The CDR3 nucleotides read TGTGCCAGCAGGCGGACAGGGGCCAATAATTCACCCCTCCACTTT. It is translated as CASRRTGANNSPLHF.

The chain links TRBV11-2 to TRBJ1-3; 9 bases line up with TRBD1. This CDR3 has 17 amino acids. Germline V gives CDR1 SGHAT, CDR2 FQNNGV. V trimming: 2 bases; J trimming: 0 bases; junction bases outside the gene matches: 5. The DNA for the CDR3 is TGTGCCAGCAGCTTAAAGGGGACAGGGCGCTCTGGAAACACCATATATTTT. Its translation is CASSLKGTGRSGNTIYF.

The CDR3, as DNA: TGTGCCACCAGCGAGGAGAATTCACCCCTCCACTTT. Amino acid sequence: CATSEENSPLHF. The V call is TRBV15, the J call TRBJ1-6; D remains ambiguous. V was trimmed by 5 bases and J by 7 bases, leaving 6 bases between them. CDR1 is LNHNV and CDR2 is YYDKDF in the germline V gene (reference sequence). This CDR3 region has 12 residues.

The rearrangement links TRBV11-2 to TRBJ2-2; perhaps TRBD1 as D (6 bases). The CDR3 has 14 amino acids. Trimming removed 6 bases from V and 1 base from J, with 9 bases in between. Germline V gene lookup returns CDR1 SGHAT and CDR2 FQNNGV. The CDR3: CASRTTGNTGELFF. The CDR3, as DNA: TGTGCCAGCAGGACGACAGGGAACACCGGGGAGCTGTTTTTT.

The CDR3 loop is CASSRAEGEQFF. The CDR3 bases are TGTGCCAGCAGTCGAGCCGAGGGTGAGCAGTTCTTC. This sequence joins TRBV6-5 and TRBJ2-1, with D tentatively TRBD2 (5 bases). Germline V gene data show CDR1 as MNHEY and CDR2 as SVGAGI. V lost 5 bases, J lost 9 bases, and 11 bases lay in between. This CDR3 has 12 amino acids.

The V gene is TRBV6-5, the J gene TRBJ2-1; 8 nucleotides line up with TRBD1. CDR1 is MNHEY, CDR2 SVGAGI, per germline. Losses at the gene ends were 4 bases for V and 6 bases for J; bases not matched to a gene: 5. The CDR3 is made up of 14 amino acids. CDR3 nucleotide sequence: TGTGCCAGCAGTTCCCGGACAGGGCGCAATGAGCAGTTCTTC. Amino acids: CASSSRTGRNEQFF.

V is TRBV4-3 and J is TRBJ2-2, with D perhaps assigned TRBD1 or TRBD2 (6 bases each). Per germline, CDR1 LGHNA and CDR2 YSLEER. The V and J ends lost 3 bases and 4 bases respectively, with 24 bases between them. The CDR3 totals 19 residues. The CDR3 loop reads CASSQNLRGAGRSTGELFF. The DNA of the CDR3 is TGCGCCAGCAGCCAGAACCTGAGGGGGGCTGGGAGGAGCACCGGGGAGCTGTTTTTT.

This chain joins TRBV9 and TRBJ1-2; 8 nucleotides line up with TRBD1. Germline V gene lookup returns CDR1 SGDLS and CDR2 YYNGEE. Losses at the gene ends were 3 bases for V and 6 bases for J; bases not matched to a gene: 7. The CDR3 sequence is 14 residues long. This CDR3 is CASSDTTGEDGYTF. The CDR3 DNA reads TGTGCCAGCAGCGACACGACAGGGGAGGATGGCTACACCTTC.

The chain links TRBV7-8 to TRBJ1-1; 7 nucleotides align to TRBD1. The germline V gene has CDR1 SGHVS and CDR2 FQNEAQ. Germline trimming cut 5 bases from V and 1 base from J; bases unmatched to any gene: 7. The CDR3 covers 15 residues. CDR3 nucleotides: TGTGCCAGCAGCCCTTTTACAGGGGAGAACACTGAAGCTTTCTTT. Translated: CASSPFTGENTEAFF.

The DNA for the CDR3 is TGTGCCAGCAGCCAAGCTATAAGCTCTGGAAACACCATATATTTT. Its protein product is CASSQAISSGNTIYF. This chain connects TRBV4-2 to TRBJ1-3; D not certain. Germline lookup yields CDR1 LGHNA and CDR2 YNFKEQ. This CDR3 has 15 residues. Between the trimmed V and J ends, which lost 1 base and 0 bases, there was a span of 7 bases.